Below, 21 T cell receptor beta chains from the same sample are listed, as sequenced in a study of blood T cell repertoires in COVID-19. The table came from immunoSEQ multiplex PCR; TCRdb's copy has only in-frame clones and leaves some out. The data hold about 400,000 clones, with 65% to 90% observed a single time. The sequenced material came from peripheral blood. All receptors derive from a woman aged 60-75 years with COVID-19, enrolled during active disease.

The V call is TRBV6-5, the J call TRBJ1-2; 8 bases map to TRBD1. Per the germline V gene, CDR1 is MNHEY and CDR2 is SVGAGI. The CDR3 contains 15 residues. Trimming took 5 bases from V and 4 from J; bases not matched to a gene: 9. The CDR3 spells CASSQTDTGGYGYTF. CDR3 in DNA: TGTGCCAGCAGTCAAACAGATACAGGGGGCTATGGCTACACCTTC.

This clone appeared once. J is TRBJ1-2 and V is TRBV29-1; 7 bases are shared with TRBD1. The germline CDR1 and CDR2 sequences are SQVTM and ANQGSEA. V trimming: 5 bases; J trimming: 0 bases; junction bases outside the gene matches: 12. The CDR3 runs 16 residues. CDR3 sequence reads: CSVTWDSYFSNYGYTF. CDR3 in DNA: TGCAGCGTTACCTGGGACAGCTATTTTTCTAACTATGGCTACACCTTC.

As concerns this clone: This sample includes further DNA sequences coding for the same CDR3. The V and J genes are TRBV11-2 and TRBJ2-5, with 7 bases that match TRBD1. The CDR3 is 14 amino acids. J gave up 3 bases and V 0 bases, and 1 base lay outside the gene matches. Germline-derived CDR1 and CDR2 are SGHAT and FQNNGV. CDR3 in amino acids: CASSLDTGEETQYF. In nucleotides, the CDR3 is TGTGCCAGCAGCTTAGATACAGGGGAAGAGACCCAGTACTTC. Looking up the rest from reference TRBV11-2 and TRBJ2-5 gives the full variable domain: EAGVAQSPRYKIIEKRQSVAFWCNPISGHATLYWYQQILGQGPKLLIQFQNNGVVDDSQLPKDRFSAERLKGVDSTLKIQPAKLEDSAVYLCASSLDTGEETQYFGPGTRLLVL.

Here the CDR3 DNA reads TGTGCCAGCAGCTCAAACCGGGACATTGACTACGAGCAGTACTTC. Its translation is CASSSNRDIDYEQYF. The rearrangement uses TRBV13 and TRBJ2-7; possibly TRBD1 for D (6 bases). Germline assignment: CDR1 PRHDT and CDR2 FYEKMQ (reference sequence). The V end was cut by 4 bases, the J end by 3 bases, with 16 bases between. This CDR3 has 15 amino acids.

This rearrangement joins TRBV25-1 to TRBJ2-7; tentative D call: TRBD2 (7 bases). The CDR3 has 14 residues. Trimming removed 7 bases from V and 2 bases from J, with 15 bases in between. Germline values: CDR1 MGHDK, CDR2 SYGVNS. This CDR3 is CASKPHGGPYEQYF. The DNA of the CDR3 is TGTGCCAGCAAGCCGCACGGGGGGCCCTACGAGCAGTACTTC.

This sequence joins TRBV6-5 and TRBJ2-7; TRBD1 is a possible D gene (6 bases). Germline CDR1 and CDR2: MNHEY and SVGAGI. The germline V and J ends were trimmed by 7 bases and 4 bases, with 11 bases remaining between them. The CDR3 is made up of 12 amino acids. The CDR3 sequence is CASTDRRYEQYF. CDR3 DNA sequence: TGTGCCAGCACCGACAGGCGGTACGAGCAGTACTTC.

The V and J genes are TRBV10-1 and TRBJ1-1; 7 bases line up with TRBD1. With V trimmed by 2 bases and J by 4 bases, 4 bases remained unmatched. The CDR3 runs to 14 residues. Germline V gene data show CDR1 as WNHNN and CDR2 as SYGVQD (reference sequence). The CDR3 spells CASSEMQGGTEAFF. CDR3 nucleotide sequence: TGCGCCAGCAGTGAGATGCAGGGGGGCACTGAAGCTTTCTTT.

The rearrangement joins TRBV7-9 to TRBJ1-2, with D possibly matching TRBD1 (5 bases). Germline V gene sequence: CDR1 SEHNR, CDR2 FQNEAQ (reference sequence). The CDR3 sequence is 15 residues long. V lost 5 bases and J lost 4, with 17 bases in between. CDR3 coding DNA: TGTGCCAGCAGCGCCACCCCGGGGGGATCCTATGGCTACACCTTC. Its protein is CASSATPGGSYGYTF.

DNA of the CDR3: TGTGCCAGCAGCTTGGATTCGGACAATGAGCAGTTCTTC. This translates into CASSLDSDNEQFF. The chain has TRBV5-4 and TRBJ2-1; D gene uncertain. CDR3 length equals 13 residues. Germline CDR1 SGHNT, CDR2 YYREEE (reference sequence). The V end was cut by 0 bases, the J end by 5 bases, with 6 bases between. The full variable domain, completed using reference TRBV5-4 and TRBJ2-1, is ETGVTQSPTHLIKTRGQQVTLRCSSQSGHNTVSWYQQALGQGPQFIFQYYREEENGRGNFPPRFSGLQFPNYSSELNVNALELDDSALYLCASSLDSDNEQFFGPGTRLTVL.

The rearrangement joins TRBV7-9 to TRBJ1-2, with D unclear. This CDR3 has 12 amino acids. Germline V gene data show CDR1 as SEHNR and CDR2 as FQNEAQ (reference sequence). Trimming removed 3 bases from V and 3 bases from J, with 5 bases in between. The CDR3 loop reads CASSLRDYGYTF. CDR3 in DNA: TGTGCCAGCAGCTTGAGGGACTATGGCTACACCTTC. Full variable domain (outside the CDR3, taken from reference TRBV7-9 and TRBJ1-2): DTGVSQNPRHKITKRGQNVTFRCDPISEHNRLYWYRQTLGQGPEFLTYFQNEAQLEKSRLLSDRFSAERPKGSFSTLEIQRTEQGDSAMYLCASSLRDYGYTFGSGTRLTVV.

This sequence joins TRBV6-5 and TRBJ2-7, with a weak D call TRBD2 (6 bases). CDR1 is MNHEY and CDR2 is SVGAGI in the germline V gene. Trimming took off 0 bases at V and 2 bases at J, with 11 bases between the two ends. The CDR3 totals 15 residues. The DNA of the CDR3 is TGTGCCAGCAGTTACTCGCGGGGTGCCCCCTACGAGCAGTACTTC. Translating it yields CASSYSRGAPYEQYF.

This chain links TRBV15 with TRBJ1-6, with TRBD1 identical over 10 bases. CDR3 length: 15 residues. Unmatched junction bases numbered 4, after V lost 1 base and J lost 10 bases. In germline, CDR1 is LNHNV, CDR2 YYDKDF (reference sequence). CDR3 in DNA: TGTGCCACCAGCAGAGTGGGACAGGGGTACTCACCCCTCCACTTT. Translated, it gives CATSRVGQGYSPLHF.

A few counts support this clone. This rearrangement joins TRBV7-2 to TRBJ2-3; the D gene is possibly TRBD1 (5 bases). CDR3 size: 14 residues. Germline assignment: CDR1 SGHTA and CDR2 FQGNSA. V was pared by 5 bases and J by 8 bases, with 17 bases between. The CDR3 sequence: CASSPSGNAGTQYF. DNA for the CDR3: TGTGCCAGCAGCCCATCAGGGAATGCAGGTACGCAGTATTTT. The entire variable domain, with the rest obtained from reference TRBV7-2 and TRBJ2-3, is as follows: GAGVSQSPSNKVTEKGKDVELRCDPISGHTALYWYRQSLGQGLEFLIYFQGNSAPDKSGLPSDRFSAERTGGSVSTLTIQRTQQEDSAVYLCASSPSGNAGTQYFGPGTRLTVL.

J is TRBJ1-4 and V is TRBV5-1; D unclear. Trimming removed 0 bases at V and 12 bases at J, with 18 bases between. Germline CDR1 is SGHRS and CDR2 is YFSETQ. The CDR3 length is 15 residues. In DNA, the CDR3 is TGCGCCAGCAGCTTGGCCGAGGGAAGTAGTGACGAACTGTTTTTT. This gives the protein CASSLAEGSSDELFF.

This chain connects TRBV6-5 to TRBJ2-7; 10 bases line up with TRBD1. The germline CDR1 and CDR2 sequences are MNHEY and SVGAGI. J lost 3 bases, V lost 5 bases, and 4 bases had no gene match. The CDR3 has 14 amino acids. The CDR3 protein is CASSIGTGVYEQYF. The CDR3 DNA sequence: TGTGCCAGCAGTATCGGGACAGGGGTCTACGAGCAGTACTTC.

The CDR3 loop reads CASGLVRQGWVDGYTF. Here the CDR3 DNA reads TGTGCTAGTGGTTTGGTACGGCAGGGATGGGTGGATGGCTACACCTTC. This chain uses TRBV12-5 with TRBJ1-2; maybe TRBD1 (5 bases). Germline values: CDR1 LGHNT, CDR2 FRNRAP. The CDR3 is made up of 16 amino acids. With 0 bases removed from V and 6 bases from J, the gap between germline ends came to 17 bases.

This chain links TRBV5-1 with TRBJ2-3, with D possibly TRBD2 on 6 matching bases. With 5 bases removed from V and 1 base from J, the gap between germline ends came to 11 bases. Germline V gene data show CDR1 as SGHRS and CDR2 as YFSETQ. CDR3 size: 14 residues. For the CDR3, the DNA is TGCGCCAGCAGTGGTAGGGAGGGCACAGATACGCAGTATTTT. This gives the protein CASSGREGTDTQYF.

V gene TRBV6-5 combines with J gene TRBJ2-4; D is possibly TRBD2 (5 bases). The CDR3 covers 13 residues. With 2 bases removed from V and 7 bases from J, the gap between germline ends came to 9 bases. CDR1 is MNHEY and CDR2 is SVGAGI in the germline V gene. The CDR3 DNA follows: TGTGCCAGCAGTTACGAGGGAGCCAACATTCAGTACTTC. This encodes CASSYEGANIQYF.

This clone appeared a single time. The sample holds other DNA sequences that translate to the same CDR3. CDR3 loop: CASSVQGVSSYNEQFF. The CDR3, as DNA: TGTGCCAGCAGTGTACAGGGGGTTAGCTCCTACAATGAGCAGTTCTTC. V and J are TRBV6-1 and TRBJ2-1; 8 bases line up with TRBD1. J gave up 0 bases and V 4 bases, and 5 bases lay outside the gene matches. CDR1 and CDR2 from the germline V gene are MNHNS and SASEGT. The CDR3 contains 16 residues.

The V and J genes are TRBV30 and TRBJ1-6, with 8 nucleotides matching TRBD1. With V trimmed by 3 bases and J by 8 bases, 6 bases remained unmatched. The CDR3 consists of 14 residues. Per the germline V gene, CDR1 is GTSNPN and CDR2 is SVGIG (reference sequence). CDR3 coding DNA: TGTGCCTGGAGCCGGACAGGGACGGATTCACCCCTCCACTTT. Its protein is CAWSRTGTDSPLHF.

CDR3 in amino acids: CATSRFGRGEETQYF. The CDR3 DNA follows: TGTGCCACCAGCAGGTTTGGGCGGGGGGAAGAGACCCAGTACTTC. The rearrangement uses TRBV15 and TRBJ2-5; 8 bases map to TRBD2. Germline-derived CDR1 and CDR2 are LNHNV and YYDKDF (reference sequence). With V trimmed by 3 bases and J by 3 bases, 6 bases remained unmatched. The CDR3 covers 15 residues.